These 10 T cell receptor beta chains were sequenced from one sample in a study of blood T cell repertoires in COVID-19. Profiled with immunoSEQ multiplex PCR; TCRdb holds only in-frame clones, not every one. The data contain 45,000 to 55,000 clones, about 86% of them singletons. The sequenced sample was peripheral blood. Receptors were obtained from a man between 65 and 80 years old with active COVID-19.

This clone appeared a few times. V usage is TRBV6-6 and J usage is TRBJ2-7, with D tentatively TRBD1 (5 bases). Germline lookup yields CDR1 MNHNY and CDR2 SVGAGI (reference sequence). Trimming shortened V by 0 bases and J by 2 bases, and 8 bases separated the two germline ends. This CDR3 is 14 amino acids long. The CDR3 DNA reads TGTGCCAGCAGTTACTCGCAGGGAACCTACGAGCAGTACTTC. Its protein is CASSYSQGTYEQYF.

The V call is TRBV5-1, the J call TRBJ1-5; TRBD1 matches 7 bases. Germline V gives CDR1 SGHRS, CDR2 YFSETQ. The CDR3 spans 13 residues. Trimming removed 3 bases from V and 5 bases from J; junction bases left unmatched: 2. The DNA for the CDR3 is TGCGCCAGCAGCTCCCAGGGGGATCAGCCCCAGCATTTT. Translation: CASSSQGDQPQHF.

V is TRBV11-3 and J is TRBJ2-3, with no clear D. Germline CDR1 SGHNT, CDR2 YENEEA. Trimming left V 2 bases short and J 0 bases short, with 15 bases between. The CDR3 extends over 17 amino acids. The CDR3 spells CASSLRQHRISTDTQYF. The CDR3 region has the DNA TGTGCCAGCAGCTTAAGGCAGCACAGAATAAGCACAGATACGCAGTATTTT.

The gene calls are TRBV11-2 and TRBJ2-7; 8 bases fit TRBD1. Losses at the gene ends were 5 bases for V and 2 bases for J; bases not matched to a gene: 5. The CDR3 extends over 14 amino acids. Germline CDR1 reads SGHAT; CDR2 reads FQNNGV. In nucleotides, the CDR3 is TGTGCCAGCAGCCCCAGGACAGGGACCTACGAGCAGTACTTC. Residues: CASSPRTGTYEQYF.

The V call is TRBV6-2 or TRBV6-3, the J call TRBJ1-3, with TRBD1 as a possible D gene (6 bases). This CDR3 is 16 amino acids long. Germline assignment: CDR1 MNHEY and CDR2 SVGEGT. The V and J ends lost 4 bases and 0 bases respectively, with 13 bases between them. The CDR3 spells CASSSGTLYSGNTIYF. The CDR3 region has the DNA TGTGCCAGCAGTTCCGGGACACTTTACTCTGGAAACACCATATATTTT.

This clone was found once. The V gene is TRBV15, the J gene TRBJ1-1; D is undetermined. The CDR3 loop spans 15 amino acids. From germline, CDR1 is LNHNV and CDR2 YYDKDF (reference sequence). V lost 0 bases, J lost 1 base, and 9 bases lay in between. As DNA, the CDR3 is TGTGCCACCAGCAGAGATCGTGGGCCGAACACTGAAGCTTTCTTT. Protein sequence: CATSRDRGPNTEAFF.

The chain recombines TRBV5-1 with TRBJ2-3; 8 bases match TRBD1. The CDR3 sequence is 15 residues long. Germline-derived CDR1 and CDR2 are SGHRS and YFSETQ. V was clipped by 4 bases and J by 0 bases; unmatched bases: 4. The CDR3 DNA reads TGCGCCAGCAGCAACTGGGACAGGAGCACAGATACGCAGTATTTT. Translation: CASSNWDRSTDTQYF.

This rearrangement joins TRBV5-1 to TRBJ2-7; a possible D gene is TRBD1 (6 bases). This CDR3 is built from 13 residues. Germline V gene sequence: CDR1 SGHRS, CDR2 YFSETQ. V was pared by 2 bases and J by 1 base, with 7 bases between. In DNA form, the CDR3 reads TGCGCCAGCAGCTTCCAGGGGTCCTACGAGCAGTACTTC. The encoded protein is CASSFQGSYEQYF.

This sequence joins TRBV9 and TRBJ2-5; 10 positions agree with TRBD2. V lost 4 bases, J lost 5 bases, and 8 bases stayed unmatched. The germline V gene encodes CDR1 SGDLS and CDR2 YYNGEE. CDR3 length equals 15 residues. Written as DNA, the CDR3 is TGTGCCAGCAGCCCTTACCGGACTAGCGGCGAGACCCAGTACTTC. Amino acid sequence: CASSPYRTSGETQYF. Full variable domain (remainder filled in from reference TRBV9 and TRBJ2-5): DSGVTQTPKHLITATGQRVTLRCSPRSGDLSVYWYQQSLDQGLQFLIQYYNGEERAKGNILERFSAQQFPDLHSELNLSSLELGDSALYFCASSPYRTSGETQYFGPGTRLLVL.

J is TRBJ1-1 and V is TRBV2; possibly TRBD1 for D (6 bases). Germline V gene lookup returns CDR1 SNHLY and CDR2 FYNNEI. The CDR3 is made up of 14 amino acids. Between the trimmed V and J ends, which lost 5 bases and 1 base, there was a span of 11 bases. The CDR3 here is CASSLGTRNTEAFF. As DNA, the CDR3 is TGTGCCAGCAGTCTCGGGACAAGGAACACTGAAGCTTTCTTT.